The clone carrying this T cell receptor (beta chain) was seen ten or more times. This record comes from a study of T cells in Graves' hyperthyroidism and ophthalmopathy. Template material for amplifying TCR beta CDR3 regions consisted of RNA transcripts. HTBI primers drove first-round RT-PCR of the TCR CDR3. TCRdb used MiXCR to reprocess the multiplex PCR reads, holding one entry per CDR3 protein. Counted here are 300,000 to 350,000 distinct CDR3 sequences, roughly 14% occurring once; the ten biggest clones make up 20% to 25%. V shed 5 bases and J 5 bases; nucleotides not matched to a gene: 4. This CDR3 region has 13 residues. Germline V lookup: CDR1 MNHEY, CDR2 SVGEGT.

The material sequenced was blood. The sequence came from a woman in her thirties with Graves' hyperthyroidism. The chain joins TRBV6-2 or TRBV6-3 to TRBJ1-1, with 8 bases matching TRBD1. CDR3 coding DNA: TGTGCCAGCAGTCCAGGGGGCGGGACTGAAGCTTTCTTT. Protein: CASSPGGGTEAFF.